The 31 T cell receptor beta chains given below trace back to one sample, sequenced in a study of blood T cells in healthy people across ages. Then a second PCR, running roughly 7 to 12 cycles, was carried out with a sample-barcoded 5' primer and a J-beta primer mix. TCRdb re-derived calls from the 5' RACE reads in MiXCR, one entry per CDR3 protein. This table has approximately 670,000 distinct CDR3 sequences, around 43% appearing once. What was sequenced was blood. These receptors all stem from a man older than 75 in good health.

V gene TRBV7-9 combines with J gene TRBJ2-7, with 8 bases that match TRBD1. The CDR3 is made up of 15 amino acids. CDR1 and CDR2 from the germline V gene are SEHNR and FQNEAQ (reference sequence). J was trimmed by 2 bases and V by 2 bases; bases with no gene match: 5. The CDR3 loop reads CASSLSGQGPYEQYF. DNA of the CDR3: TGTGCCAGCAGCTTAAGTGGACAGGGACCCTACGAGCAGTACTTC. Full variable domain (outside the CDR3, taken from reference TRBV7-9 and TRBJ2-7): DTGVSQNPRHKITKRGQNVTFRCDPISEHNRLYWYRQTLGQGPEFLTYFQNEAQLEKSRLLSDRFSAERPKGSFSTLEIQRTEQGDSAMYLCASSLSGQGPYEQYFGPGTRLTVT.

On this clonotype: An end of the junction differs from the germline gene, which may be a read error. The chain links TRBV6-5 to TRBJ1-2; D is ambiguous. There are 13 residues in the CDR3. CDR1 is MNHEY and CDR2 is SVGAGI in the germline V gene. CDR3 DNA: TGTGCCAGCAGTTACCGGACGAACTATGGCCACACCTTC. This codes for CASSYRTNYGHTF.

This clonotype was detected many times. J is TRBJ2-5 and V is TRBV4-1; 8 bases map to TRBD2. Trimming removed 4 bases from V and 0 bases from J; junction bases left unmatched: 13. This CDR3 is built from 18 residues. Germline V gene sequence: CDR1 MGHRA, CDR2 YSYEKL. The CDR3 here is CASSLRWAGGLYQETQYF. In nucleotides, the CDR3 is TGCGCCAGCAGCCTGCGTTGGGCGGGGGGCTTGTACCAAGAGACCCAGTACTTC.

In this sample, this clonotype turned up a few times. This chain links TRBV28 with TRBJ2-5; 11 positions agree with TRBD2. From germline, CDR1 is MDHEN and CDR2 SYDVKM. This CDR3 has 17 amino acids. V gave up 6 bases and J gave up 2 bases; unmatched junction bases: 11. The CDR3 DNA is TGTGCCAGCAGGGACCCTGCTGGGACTAGCGGTCAAGAGACCCAGTACTTC. Protein: CASRDPAGTSGQETQYF.

The chain links TRBV5-1 to TRBJ2-5; 13 nucleotides line up with TRBD2. The CDR3 is made up of 16 amino acids. The ends lost 7 bases at V and 11 bases at J; junction bases unmatched: 17. Germline V gene lookup returns CDR1 SGHRS and CDR2 YFSETQ. In DNA, the CDR3 is TGCGCCAGCTACCGGACTAGCGGGAGTGGGCACAATGAGCAGTACTTC. Amino acid sequence: CASYRTSGSGHNEQYF. The full variable domain, completed using reference TRBV5-1 and TRBJ2-5, is KAGVTQTPRYLIKTRGQQVTLSCSPISGHRSVSWYQQTPGQGLQFLFEYFSETQRNKGNFPGRFSGRQFSNSRSEMNVSTLELGDSALYLCASYRTSGSGHNEQYFGPGTRLLVL.

The chain is built from TRBV14 and TRBJ2-7, with 7 bases that match TRBD1. V gave up 1 base and J gave up 4 bases; unmatched junction bases: 16. Germline CDR1 SGHDN, CDR2 FVKESK. CDR3 size: 18 residues. The CDR3 here is CASSQVGWRTGAGYEQYF. In DNA, the CDR3 is TGTGCCAGCAGCCAAGTCGGATGGCGGACAGGAGCAGGGTACGAGCAGTACTTC.

The gene calls are TRBV7-9 and TRBJ2-3; 8 bases agree with TRBD2. The CDR3 has 16 residues. From germline, CDR1 is SEHNR and CDR2 FQNEAQ (reference sequence). After removal of 5 bases from V and 4 bases from J, the junction contained 11 bases not matched to a gene. The CDR3 is CASSARDGGVSDTQYF. Here the CDR3 DNA reads TGTGCCAGCAGCGCCCGTGACGGGGGGGTATCAGATACGCAGTATTTT.

This clonotype was counted a few times. The chain joins TRBV25-1 to TRBJ1-4; unclear D gene. The V gene's germline CDR1 is MGHDK and CDR2 SYGVNS. Trimming removed 0 bases from V and 4 bases from J, with 3 bases in between. The CDR3 covers 13 residues. The CDR3, as DNA: TGTGCCAGCAGTGAATATGGTAATGAAAAACTGTTTTTT. Residues: CASSEYGNEKLFF.

On this clonotype: A much larger clone is a single base away; this may be a read error. This rearrangement joins TRBV7-3 to TRBJ2-1, with D possibly matching TRBD1 (6 bases). The J call could be wrong; TRBJ2-7 is a better fit for the DNA end. Germline CDR1 is SGHTA and CDR2 is FQGTGA. CDR3 length: 19 residues. CDR3 sequence reads: CASSPPTGGPSSSYNEQYF. CDR3 nucleotide sequence: TGTGCCAGCAGCCCCCCGACTGGGGGCCCGTCGAGCTCCTACAATGAGCAGTACTTC.

This clonotype has at least ten counts. V usage is TRBV6-2 or TRBV6-3 and J usage is TRBJ2-5; 7 nucleotides align to TRBD2. The V and J ends lost 1 base and 5 bases, in that order; junction bases with no gene match: 16. The CDR3 spans 18 residues. Per germline, CDR1 MNHEY and CDR2 SVGEGT. CDR3 nucleotides: TGTGCCAGCAGTTACTTGCGGGGAGGGCCGCAAGTTGTCGAGACCCAGTACTTC. It encodes CASSYLRGGPQVVETQYF.

V gene TRBV3-1 combines with J gene TRBJ2-5; 9 bases are shared with TRBD2. J lost 5 bases, V lost 2 bases, and 9 bases had no gene match. CDR1 is LGHDT and CDR2 is YNNKEL in the germline V gene (reference sequence). The CDR3 contains 16 residues. CDR3 DNA sequence: TGTGCCAGCAGCCAATCAAGCGGGGGGACTACTGAGACCCAGTACTTC. Translated, it gives CASSQSSGGTTETQYF.

CDR3 nucleotides: TGTGCCAGCAGTAGCCCCCGGACTAGCGTTCTTCACAATGAGCAGTTCTTC. Its protein is CASSSPRTSVLHNEQFF. The V gene is TRBV27, the J gene TRBJ2-1, with 9 bases fitting TRBD2. This CDR3 has 17 residues. The germline CDR1 and CDR2 sequences are MNHEY and SMNVEV (reference sequence). Trimming cost V 5 bases and J 5 bases; bases outside gene matches: 13.

The chain combines TRBV9 with TRBJ2-3, with TRBD2 identical over 14 bases. Germline assignment: CDR1 SGDLS and CDR2 YYNGEE. Trimming at V came to 3 bases and at J to 4 bases, leaving 4 bases not matched to a gene. The CDR3 is 16 amino acids. The CDR3 bases are TGTGCCAGCAGCGGGACTAGCGGGGGGCACCCAGATACGCAGTATTTT. Translated: CASSGTSGGHPDTQYF.

The chain joins TRBV6-5 to TRBJ1-4; 9 bases are shared with TRBD1. The trim removed 0 bases at V and 7 bases at J, leaving 9 bases unmatched. Germline V gene sequence: CDR1 MNHEY, CDR2 SVGAGI. This CDR3 spans 17 amino acids. CDR3 region: CASSYSMQDRGLEKLFF. The DNA for the CDR3 is TGTGCCAGCAGTTACTCGATGCAGGACAGGGGACTTGAAAAACTGTTTTTT.

The chain links TRBV6-5 to TRBJ2-4; 8 bases are shared with TRBD2. The CDR3 has 15 residues. Germline V gives CDR1 MNHEY, CDR2 SVGAGI. The J segment lost 3 bases and the V segment lost 5 bases, leaving 6 bases of the junction unmatched. Here the CDR3 DNA reads TGTGCCAGCAGTCGGGGGGGTTTGGACAAAAACATTCAGTACTTC. Translation: CASSRGGLDKNIQYF.

This chain uses TRBV6-5 with TRBJ2-3; D gene unclear. Deletions cut 0 bases from V and 6 bases from J, with 16 bases between. The CDR3 has 16 residues. Germline V CDR1 and CDR2: MNHEY, SVGAGI. In nucleotides, the CDR3 is TGTGCCAGCAGTTACTCACTCGGCGTCCTCAGGGATACGCAGTATTTT. Protein sequence: CASSYSLGVLRDTQYF.

The rearrangement joins TRBV5-6 to TRBJ2-5; a possible D gene is TRBD1 (6 bases). The ends were cut back, 1 base at V and 4 bases at J, with 8 bases in the middle. The CDR3 has 13 residues. Per germline, CDR1 SGHDT and CDR2 YYEEEE. This CDR3 is CASSLPGVETQYF. In nucleotides, the CDR3 is TGTGCCAGCAGCTTGCCAGGGGTAGAGACCCAGTACTTC.

The V and J genes are TRBV6-2 or TRBV6-3 and TRBJ2-4, with 7 nucleotides matching TRBD2. Matching the DNA end better, TRBJ2-7 makes the J call doubtful. The CDR3 consists of 14 residues. CDR1 is MNHEY and CDR2 is SVGEGT in the germline V gene. The CDR3 spells CASSYGLVSYEQYF. The CDR3 coding sequence is TGTGCCAGCAGTTACGGACTAGTTTCCTACGAGCAGTACTTC.

This clonotype came up a few times. The rearrangement uses TRBV29-1 and TRBJ2-2; maybe TRBD1 (6 bases). V was shortened by 6 bases and J by 4 bases, with 9 bases between the two germline ends. In germline, CDR1 is SQVTM, CDR2 ANQGSEA. CDR3 length equals 12 residues. DNA for the CDR3: TGCAGCGTGAGGACAGTCACCGGGGAGCTGTTTTTT. Translating it yields CSVRTVTGELFF.

The chain carries TRBV30 and TRBJ2-7, with D possibly TRBD1 on 5 matching bases. Trimming shortened V by 5 bases and J by 7 bases, and 9 bases separated the two germline ends. The germline V gene has CDR1 GTSNPN and CDR2 SVGIG (reference sequence). The CDR3 runs 10 residues. The CDR3 sequence is CAWAKGEQYF. The CDR3 bases are TGTGCCTGGGCTAAGGGGGAGCAGTACTTC.

This chain joins TRBV2 and TRBJ1-5, with a tentative D call TRBD1 (6 bases). Germline V CDR1 and CDR2: SNHLY, FYNNEI. V lost 1 base to trimming and J lost 0 bases, with 19 bases between them. This CDR3 is built from 19 residues. The CDR3 loop reads CASSEVFGRGPYSNQPQHF. CDR3 DNA sequence: TGTGCCAGCAGTGAAGTATTTGGTCGGGGGCCCTATAGCAATCAGCCCCAGCATTTT.

This clonotype has only a few counts. Written as DNA, the CDR3 is TGTGCCAGCAGCTCGACGGACAGGGGAGTTGGCTACACCTTC. Amino acids: CASSSTDRGVGYTF. The chain carries TRBV7-3 and TRBJ1-2, with 9 bases identical to TRBD1. J was trimmed by 7 bases and V by 4 bases; bases with no gene match: 7. The CDR3 contains 14 residues. CDR1 is SGHTA and CDR2 is FQGTGA in the germline V gene.

This clonotype has more than one count but fewer than ten. CDR3: CASSKNTGEPQHF. The CDR3 DNA sequence: TGTGCCAGCAGCAAAAATACTGGGGAGCCCCAGCATTTT. The chain carries TRBV16 and TRBJ1-5; D is uncertain. The CDR3 is 13 residues long. Trimming stripped 5 bases from V and 8 bases from J, with 13 bases between. In germline, CDR1 is KGHSY, CDR2 FQNENV.

This clonotype was observed a handful of times. The V gene is TRBV20-1, the J gene TRBJ1-5; tentative D call: TRBD1 (5 bases). This CDR3 has 13 amino acids. CDR1 is DFQATT and CDR2 is SNEGSKA in the germline V gene (reference sequence). Trimming removed 3 bases from V and 5 bases from J, with 11 bases in between. Written as DNA, the CDR3 is TGCAGTGCTAGTCTACAGGAGCATCAGCCCCAGCATTTT. Its translation: CSASLQEHQPQHF.

This clonotype has more than one count but fewer than ten. The CDR3 is CASSQEKGGDEQYF. The CDR3 DNA is TGCGCCAGCAGCCAAGAAAAAGGGGGCGACGAGCAGTACTTC. The chain recombines TRBV4-3 with TRBJ2-7; 7 positions agree with TRBD1. The V and J ends lost 0 bases and 5 bases, in that order; junction bases with no gene match: 4. Germline V gene data show CDR1 as LGHNA and CDR2 as YSLEER. This CDR3 has 14 amino acids.

This clonotype occurred a few times. The genes are TRBV2 and TRBJ2-1; D gene unclear. The V end lost 1 base, the J end lost 6 bases, and 13 bases lay between the germline ends. The CDR3 covers 15 residues. CDR1 is SNHLY, CDR2 FYNNEI, per germline. This chain's CDR3 is CASSEDRYSVNEQFF. CDR3 DNA sequence: TGTGCCAGCAGTGAAGACAGATACTCTGTCAATGAGCAGTTCTTC.

The chain joins TRBV7-9 to TRBJ2-7, with D tentatively TRBD1 or TRBD2 (5 bases each). There are 13 residues in the CDR3. The V gene's germline CDR1 is SEHNR and CDR2 FQNEAQ (reference sequence). V was trimmed by 3 bases and J by 9 bases, leaving 15 bases between them. The CDR3 sequence is CASSFEDTAGQYF. The CDR3 DNA sequence: TGTGCCAGCAGCTTCGAGGACACCGCGGGGCAGTACTTC.

This clonotype was seen once. J is TRBJ2-7 and V is TRBV10-3; D is unresolved. The germline gives CDR1 ENHRY, CDR2 SYGVKD. CDR3 length equals 12 residues. Trimming cost V 4 bases and J 5 bases, with 9 bases left between them. The CDR3 nucleotides read TGTGCCATCAGTGCCGCCACGGACGAGCAGTACTTC. This translates into CAISAATDEQYF.

The chain joins TRBV6-6 to TRBJ2-7, with 10 bases fitting TRBD1. The CDR3 length is 14 residues. Germline values: CDR1 MNHNY, CDR2 SVGAGI (reference sequence). Unmatched junction bases numbered 7, after V lost 6 bases and J lost 5 bases. CDR3 nucleotides: TGTGCCAGCAGAACCGGGACAGGGGTAAACGAGCAGTACTTC. Its protein product is CASRTGTGVNEQYF.

The J gene is TRBJ2-5, the V gene TRBV12-3 or TRBV12-4; D is undetermined. The CDR3 is made up of 14 amino acids. Trimming removed 6 bases from V and 2 bases from J, with 13 bases in between. As DNA, the CDR3 is TGTGCCAGCAGCCCAACCCCCAGACAAGAGACCCAGTACTTC. Translated: CASSPTPRQETQYF.

The chain joins TRBV10-1 to TRBJ2-2; 8 bases are shared with TRBD2. The CDR3 covers 14 residues. Germline trimming cut 5 bases from V and 6 bases from J; bases unmatched to any gene: 5. The germline gives CDR1 WNHNN, CDR2 SYGVQD (reference sequence). The DNA for the CDR3 is TGCGCCAGCAGTAGCGGGGGCTGGGCCGGGGAGCTGTTTTTT. Protein sequence: CASSSGGWAGELFF.